This T cell receptor beta chain came from a study of shared clonotypes between healthy human individuals. Study findings and constraints: Few donors limited the genetic and exposure-history diversity represented. Investigators expected sequencing depth to affect clonotype sharing among donors.

Evenly divided among several immunoSEQ plates was the genomic DNA of each subset. Original analysis: ImmunoSEQ output held junction-only sequences without quality scores, so filtering differed. Clones were sequenced by immunoSEQ multiplex PCR, and TCRdb holds only the in-frame ones, with some missing. From that table come the V and J calls and clone size; the DNA was used to work out D and trimming. This sample has about 490,000 clones; about 79% occur once, and the top ten carry about an eighth. This clone was observed once. Its cognate antigen is unknown. Sequencing input: PBMCs. This receptor was obtained from a middle-aged woman in good health. Some clones in this sample may be carry-over from other donors' samples.

CDR3 coding DNA: TGTGCCTGGAGTGAGAGCGGGAGGAAGAACACCGGGGAGCTGTTTTTT. Encoded protein: CAWSESGRKNTGELFF. The genes are TRBV30 and TRBJ2-2, with 9 bases fitting TRBD2. Germline V gene lookup returns CDR1 GTSNPN and CDR2 SVGIG (reference sequence). The CDR3 contains 16 residues. Trimming cost V 1 base and J 1 base; bases outside gene matches: 4.